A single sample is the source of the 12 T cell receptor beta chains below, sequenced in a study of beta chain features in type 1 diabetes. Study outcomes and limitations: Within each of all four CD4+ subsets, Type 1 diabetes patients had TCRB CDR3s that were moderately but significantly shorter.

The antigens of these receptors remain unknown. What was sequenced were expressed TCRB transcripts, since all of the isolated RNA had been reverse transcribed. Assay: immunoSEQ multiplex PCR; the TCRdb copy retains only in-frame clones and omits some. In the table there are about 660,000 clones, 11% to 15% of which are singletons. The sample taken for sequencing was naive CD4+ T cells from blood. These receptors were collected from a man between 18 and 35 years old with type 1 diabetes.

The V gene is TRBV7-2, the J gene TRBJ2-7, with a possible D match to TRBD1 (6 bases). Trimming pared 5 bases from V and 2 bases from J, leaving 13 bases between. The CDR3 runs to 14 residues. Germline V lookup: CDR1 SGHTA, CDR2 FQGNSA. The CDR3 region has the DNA TGTGCCAGCAGCCTCGTGGACAGCACCTACGAGCAGTACTTC. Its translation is CASSLVDSTYEQYF.

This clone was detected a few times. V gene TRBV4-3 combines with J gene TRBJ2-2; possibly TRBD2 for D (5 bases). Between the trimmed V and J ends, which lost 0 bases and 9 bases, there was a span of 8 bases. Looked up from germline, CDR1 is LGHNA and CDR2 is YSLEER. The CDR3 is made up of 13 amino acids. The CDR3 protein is CASSQDRGRELFF. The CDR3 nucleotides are TGCGCCAGCAGCCAAGATCGAGGGAGGGAGCTGTTTTTT.

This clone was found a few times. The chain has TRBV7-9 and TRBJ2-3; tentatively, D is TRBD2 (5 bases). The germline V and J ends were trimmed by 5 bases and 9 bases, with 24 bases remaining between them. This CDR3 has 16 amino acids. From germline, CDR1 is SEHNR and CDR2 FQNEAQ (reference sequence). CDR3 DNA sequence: TGTGCCAGCAGCCCCTCCGGGATAGCCCTTCATTTAACGCAGTATTTT. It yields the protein CASSPSGIALHLTQYF. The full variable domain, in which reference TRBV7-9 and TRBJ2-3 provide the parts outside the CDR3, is DTGVSQNPRHKITKRGQNVTFRCDPISEHNRLYWYRQTLGQGPEFLTYFQNEAQLEKSRLLSDRFSAERPKGSFSTLEIQRTEQGDSAMYLCASSPSGIALHLTQYFGPGTRLTVL.

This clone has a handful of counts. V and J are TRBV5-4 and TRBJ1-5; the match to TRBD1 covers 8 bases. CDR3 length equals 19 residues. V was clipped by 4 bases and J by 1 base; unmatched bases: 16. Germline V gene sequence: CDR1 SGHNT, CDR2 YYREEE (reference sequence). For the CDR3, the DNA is TGTGCCAGCAGCATACGACCGGGACAGGCGCAAGGAAGCAATCAGCCCCAGCATTTT. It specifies CASSIRPGQAQGSNQPQHF.

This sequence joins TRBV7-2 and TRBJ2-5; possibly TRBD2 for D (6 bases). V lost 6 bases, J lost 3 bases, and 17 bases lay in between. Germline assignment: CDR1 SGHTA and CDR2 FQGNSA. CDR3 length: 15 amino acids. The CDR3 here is CASRSAGTFKETQYF. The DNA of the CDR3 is TGTGCCAGCAGATCTGCCGGGACTTTCAAAGAGACCCAGTACTTC.

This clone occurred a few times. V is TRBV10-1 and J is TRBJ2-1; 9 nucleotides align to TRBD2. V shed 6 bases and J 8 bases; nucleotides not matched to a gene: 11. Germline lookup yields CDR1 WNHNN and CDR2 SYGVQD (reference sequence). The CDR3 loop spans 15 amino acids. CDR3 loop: CASRTGTSNRDEQFF. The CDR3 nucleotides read TGCGCCAGCAGGACCGGGACTAGCAATCGGGATGAGCAGTTCTTC.

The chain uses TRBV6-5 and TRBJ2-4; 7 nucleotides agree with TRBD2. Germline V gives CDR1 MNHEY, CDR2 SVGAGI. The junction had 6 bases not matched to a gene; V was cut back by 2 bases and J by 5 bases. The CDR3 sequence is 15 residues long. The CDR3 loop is CASSYSGALQNIQYF. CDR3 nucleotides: TGTGCCAGCAGTTACAGCGGGGCCCTGCAAAACATTCAGTACTTC.

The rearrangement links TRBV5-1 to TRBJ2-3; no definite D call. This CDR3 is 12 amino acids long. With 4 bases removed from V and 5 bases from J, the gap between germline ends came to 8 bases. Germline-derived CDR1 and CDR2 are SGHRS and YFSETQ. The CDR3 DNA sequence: TGCGCCAGCAGCGTTGAGGAAGATACGCAGTATTTT. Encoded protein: CASSVEEDTQYF. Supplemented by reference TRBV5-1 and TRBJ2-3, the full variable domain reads KAGVTQTPRYLIKTRGQQVTLSCSPISGHRSVSWYQQTPGQGLQFLFEYFSETQRNKGNFPGRFSGRQFSNSRSEMNVSTLELGDSALYLCASSVEEDTQYFGPGTRLTVL.

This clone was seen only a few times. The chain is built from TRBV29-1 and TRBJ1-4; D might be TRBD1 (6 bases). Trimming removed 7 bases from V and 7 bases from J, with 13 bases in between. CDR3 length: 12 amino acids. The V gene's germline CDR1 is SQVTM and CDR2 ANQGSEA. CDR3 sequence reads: CSAQGTSEKLFF. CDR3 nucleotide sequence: TGCAGCGCACAGGGAACGAGTGAAAAACTGTTTTTT.

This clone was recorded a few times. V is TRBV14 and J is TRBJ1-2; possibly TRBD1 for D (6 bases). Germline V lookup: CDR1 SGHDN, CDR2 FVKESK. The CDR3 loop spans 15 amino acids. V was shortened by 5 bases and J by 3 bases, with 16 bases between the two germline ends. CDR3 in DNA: TGTGCCAGCAGCGTCCTAACCGGACAGTACTATGGCTACACCTTC. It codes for CASSVLTGQYYGYTF. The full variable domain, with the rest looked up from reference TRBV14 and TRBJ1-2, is EAGVTQFPSHSVIEKGQTVTLRCDPISGHDNLYWYRRVMGKEIKFLLHFVKESKQDESGMPNNRFLAERTGGTYSTLKVQPAELEDSGVYFCASSVLTGQYYGYTFGSGTRLTVV.

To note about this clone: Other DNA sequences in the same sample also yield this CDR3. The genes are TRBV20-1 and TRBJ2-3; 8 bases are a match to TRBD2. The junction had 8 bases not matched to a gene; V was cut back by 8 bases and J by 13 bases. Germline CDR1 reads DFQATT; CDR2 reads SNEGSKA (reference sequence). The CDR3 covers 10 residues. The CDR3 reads CSLGGTREYF. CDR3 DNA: TGCAGTCTTGGAGGGACTAGAGAGTATTTT.

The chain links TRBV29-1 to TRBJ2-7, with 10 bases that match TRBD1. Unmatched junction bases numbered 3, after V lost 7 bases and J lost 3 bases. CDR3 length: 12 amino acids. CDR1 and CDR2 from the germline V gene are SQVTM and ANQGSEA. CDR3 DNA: TGCAGCGCTGGACAGGGGGGCTACGAGCAGTACTTC. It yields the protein CSAGQGGYEQYF.